Listed below are T cell receptor beta chains from one sample, sequenced in a study of cytomegalovirus exposure and HLA in healthy donors. Clones were sequenced by immunoSEQ multiplex PCR, and TCRdb holds only the in-frame ones, with some missing. The table lists about 130,000 clones, around 78% of them singletons. The source material was PBMCs. The receptors originated from a middle-aged woman in good health and CMV-seronegative. Both conserved end residues are part of each CDR3. A D gene is named only where the DNA matches it firmly. Clone size, where shown, is once, few, many, or a class for clones that have expanded.

>-|TRBV27|TRBD1|TRBJ1-1
TGTGCCAGCAGTTCGGACAGGGGGCCGAACACTGAAGCTTTCTTT
CASSSDRGPNTEAFF
>-|TRBV4-1|-|TRBJ2-2
TGCGCCAGCAGCCAAGTTTCTGGGGCTGGGAACACCGGGGAGCTGTTTTTT
CASSQVSGAGNTGELFF
>-|TRBV7-2|-|TRBJ2-5
TGTGCCAGTGGGGGGGAGACCCAGTACTTC
CASGGETQYF
>few|TRBV27|TRBD2|TRBJ2-2
TGTGCCAGCACCTTCTCTAGCGGGGCGGCGTACACCGGGGAGCTGTTTTTT
CASTFSSGAAYTGELFF
>-|TRBV6-1|-|TRBJ1-3
TGTGCCAGCAGTCGCCCTTCTGAAGGAGAAAACACCATATATTTT
CASSRPSEGENTIYF
>medium-sized|TRBV27|-|TRBJ1-1
TGTGCCAGCAGTTTATCGGGAGGGAACCGAGCTTTCTTT
CASSLSGGNRAFF
>-|TRBV4-1|-|TRBJ2-7
TGCGCCAGCAGCCAGTCCCGGGACATGTCCTACGAGCAGTACTTC
CASSQSRDMSYEQYF
>-|TRBV30|TRBD1|TRBJ2-7
TGTGCCTGGAGTGGCGGACAGGCTGGGTACGAGCAGTACTTC
CAWSGGQAGYEQYF
>few|TRBV6-5|-|TRBJ1-6
TGTGCCAGCAGCCCCCGGGGGGAAGGTTCACCCCTCCACTTT
CASSPRGEGSPLHF
>-|TRBV29-1|TRBD1|TRBJ2-6
TGCAGCGTTGAATCGGGGACAGGCCGCTCTGGGGCCAACGGCCTGACTTTC
CSVESGTGRSGANGLTF
>-|TRBV7-6|TRBD2|TRBJ2-1
TGTGCCAGCAGCTTAGGGTCCGGGGGGGTCGCTGAGCAGTTCTTC
CASSLGSGGVAEQFF
>-|TRBV18|-|TRBJ2-2
TGTGCCAGCTCACCACGTGGGGGCTCGGCCGGGGAGCTGTTTTTT
CASSPRGGSAGELFF
>once|TRBV6-6|TRBD2|TRBJ2-5
TGTGCCAGCAGATTAGCGGGGGACCAAGAGACCCAGTACTTC
CASRLAGDQETQYF
>few|TRBV6-1|TRBD1|TRBJ2-4
TGTGCCAGCAGTTCCCCTGGACAGGGCGAGGGCATTCAGTACTTC
CASSSPGQGEGIQYF
>-|TRBV27|-|TRBJ2-3
TGTGCCAGCAATCCTTGGGGGGCAGATACGCAGTATTTT
CASNPWGADTQYF
>-|TRBV10-3|-|TRBJ2-7
TGTGCCATCAGTGCAGCGGACGCCTACGAGCAGTACTTC
CAISAADAYEQYF
>-|TRBV7-8|TRBD2|TRBJ2-1
TGTGCCAGCAGCTTCGGACTAGCGGGAAGAATTGAGCAGTTCTTC
CASSFGLAGRIEQFF
>-|TRBV28|-|TRBJ1-5
TGTGCCACCCGGGTGGGCAATCAGCCCCAGCATTTT
CATRVGNQPQHF
>-|TRBV11-2|-|TRBJ1-2
TGTGCCAGCAGCTTAGGAGGGGTTCGGGAGTACTATGGCTACACCTTC
CASSLGGVREYYGYTF
>-|TRBV7-9|-|TRBJ1-1
TGTGCCAGCTCTATGAACACTGAAGCTTTCTTT
CASSMNTEAFF
>few|TRBV28|TRBD1|TRBJ2-7
TGTGCCAGCTCACACACGGGACAGGGGTCCTACGAGCAGTACTTC
CASSHTGQGSYEQYF
>-|TRBV6-5|TRBD1|TRBJ1-6
TGTGCCAGCAGCCCACAGGGGGAGAATTCACCCCTCCACTTT
CASSPQGENSPLHF
>-|TRBV11-2|-|TRBJ1-2
TGTGCCAGCAGCTTTAACTTTAACTATGGCTACACCTTC
CASSFNFNYGYTF
>-|TRBV28|TRBD1|TRBJ1-1
TGTGCCAGCAGCTCTCCGGAGGGGGCAGGGGTTATCACTGAAGCTTTCTTT
CASSSPEGAGVITEAFF
>-|TRBV7-9|-|TRBJ1-4
TGTGCCAGCAGCCCTCAGGGATTTTTCGATGAAAAACTGTTTTTT
CASSPQGFFDEKLFF
>-|TRBV27|-|TRBJ2-1
TGTGCCAGCAGTTCCGGAGGTTACTCCTACAATGAGCAGTTCTTC
CASSSGGYSYNEQFF
>once|TRBV28|-|TRBJ1-6
TGTGCCAGCAGTCTCTCTCCCCCTAATTCACCCCTCCACTTT
CASSLSPPNSPLHF
>-|TRBV28|-|TRBJ1-1
TGTGCCAGCAGTTTGCGCAGGTTAAACACTGAAGCTTTCTTT
CASSLRRLNTEAFF
>-|TRBV2|-|TRBJ2-1
TGTGCCAGCAGTGGAGTGGCGGGGAATGAGCAGTTCTTC
CASSGVAGNEQFF
>-|TRBV30|-|TRBJ2-3
TGTGCCTGGAGGGGTAGTAGCGACCAAACGGATACGCAGTATTTT
CAWRGSSDQTDTQYF
>few|TRBV10-1|-|TRBJ1-1
TGCGCCAGCGCGGAGTACAGGTCCGACACTGAAGCTTTCTTT
CASAEYRSDTEAFF
>few|TRBV9|-|TRBJ2-5
TGTGCCAGCAGCGTAGGGCAGGGGCGGCAAGAGACCCAGTACTTC
CASSVGQGRQETQYF
>-|TRBV7-9|-|TRBJ1-5
TGTGCCAGCAGCTTAGACAGGGTCCCCAATCAGCCCCAGCATTTT
CASSLDRVPNQPQHF
>-|TRBV9|TRBD1|TRBJ2-7
TGTGCCAGCAGCGCAGGGGGCTACGAGCAGTACTTC
CASSAGGYEQYF
>-|TRBV2|-|TRBJ2-1
TGTGCCAGCAGCCACACGGGTCGCGTCGGCTCCTACAATGAGCAGTTCTTC
CASSHTGRVGSYNEQFF
>-|TRBV7-9|-|TRBJ2-2
TGTGCCAGCAGCCCTACTCTGGGCCCGACCACCGGGGAGCTGTTTTTT
CASSPTLGPTTGELFF
>-|TRBV25-1|TRBD1|TRBJ1-1
TGTGCCAGCAGTGAAATTAGGGACAGTGCGAACACTGAAGCTTTCTTT
CASSEIRDSANTEAFF
>-|TRBV6-1|-|TRBJ1-4
TGTGCCAGCAGTGAAGCGTTCCCCGGGGGAAAACTGTTTTTT
CASSEAFPGGKLFF
>-|TRBV28|TRBD2|TRBJ2-1
TGTGCCATCGAGCGGGGGGGCCCCCTCAATGAGCAGTTCTTC
CAIERGGPLNEQFF
>-|TRBV5-1|TRBD2|TRBJ2-2
TGCGCCAGCAGCGGGGGACTAGAAAACACCGGGGAGCTGTTTTTT
CASSGGLENTGELFF
>-|TRBV13|-|TRBJ2-5
TGTGCCAGCAGCTCACTGCAGGGTATGGGGGAGACCCAGTACTTC
CASSSLQGMGETQYF
>-|TRBV5-1|TRBD2|TRBJ2-3
TGCGCCAGCAGCTTTGGACTTAGCGGGGTGACCACAGATACGCAGTATTTT
CASSFGLSGVTTDTQYF
>-|TRBV2|-|TRBJ1-1
TGTGCCAGCAGTGAAGGTCGGGACACTGAAGCTTTCTTT
CASSEGRDTEAFF
>once|TRBV4-1|TRBD2|TRBJ2-2
TGCGCCAGCAGCCAAGAATCGGGAGGGCTCGGCGGGGAGCTGTTTTTT
CASSQESGGLGGELFF
>-|TRBV6-5|TRBD2|TRBJ2-3
TGTGCCAGCAGTCCCGGGACTAGTGCAGATACGCAGTATTTT
CASSPGTSADTQYF
>-|TRBV6-1|TRBD2|TRBJ2-7
TGTGCCAGCAGGCCTAGCGGCCTTACCTACGAGCAGTACTTC
CASRPSGLTYEQYF
>-|TRBV5-1|TRBD1|TRBJ1-2
TGCGCCAGCAGCTCGGGACAGCTGTATGGCTACACCTTC
CASSSGQLYGYTF
>-|TRBV15|TRBD1|TRBJ2-7
TGTGCCACCAGCAGGGACAGGGGGCCCTACGAGCAGTACTTC
CATSRDRGPYEQYF
>-|TRBV15|-|TRBJ1-2
TGTGCCACCAGCAGAGTCCGGGGGGGCAATGGCTACACCTTC
CATSRVRGGNGYTF
>few|TRBV11-2|TRBD1|TRBJ2-7
TGTGCCAGCAGCTTCCGGGACAGTTTCTACGAGCAGTACTTC
CASSFRDSFYEQYF
>-|TRBV6-1|TRBD2|TRBJ2-7
TGTGCCAGCAGTGAGGAGGGGACTAGCACCTACGAGCAGTACTTC
CASSEEGTSTYEQYF
>-|TRBV27|TRBD2|TRBJ2-7
TGTGCCAGCATCCCTTCCGGGACTAGCGGTTTCGAGCAGTACTTC
CASIPSGTSGFEQYF
>once|TRBV9|-|TRBJ1-1
TGTGCCAGCAGCGTAGAACCGGCAGGAGGCACTGAAGCTTTCTTT
CASSVEPAGGTEAFF